This TCR beta chain derives from a study of T cell responses to AZD1222 COVID-19 vaccine. Findings of the study overall: Donor demographics were predominantly white British with a female majority; clonal diversity may be underestimated. CD4 TCRs linked to vaccination spanned spike, dominating at 160-218 and 743-854.

Profiled with immunoSEQ multiplex PCR; TCRdb holds only in-frame clones, not every one. The table has approximately 85,000 clones, 80% to 90% seen once; the top ten hold roughly 6.5%. Turning to this clone: Its antigen is unidentified.

From germline, CDR1 is GTSNPN and CDR2 SVGIG (reference sequence). V lost 0 bases and J 7 bases, leaving 12 bases between the germline ends. The CDR3 has 13 amino acids. This clonotype was obtained from an adult in good health. Sequencing used peripheral blood, obtained on day 0 of AZD1222 vaccination. The chain employs TRBV30 and TRBJ2-5; D possibly uses TRBD1 or TRBD2 (5 bases each). The CDR3 DNA sequence: TGTGCCTGGAGTGTGGGCACCGGGGCGACCCAGTACTTC. Its translation is CAWSVGTGATQYF.